The clone carrying this TCR beta chain appeared many times. The record originates from a study of T cells in Graves' hyperthyroidism and ophthalmopathy. At the level of the study: Upon initial diagnosis and before any treatment, peripheral blood was collected.

V lost 2 bases and J 0 bases, leaving 10 bases between the germline ends. The CDR3 spans 15 residues. CDR1 is SGHDT, CDR2 YYEEEE, per germline. Researchers amplified the TCR beta CDR3 regions from RNA transcripts. The HTBI primer set was used in a first-round RT-PCR of the TCR CDR3. TCRdb re-analysed the multiplex PCR reads in MiXCR, keeping a single row per CDR3 protein. The table shows about 590,000 distinct CDR3 sequences, with around 14% occurring only once. V usage is TRBV5-6 and J usage is TRBJ2-3; D ambiguous. Specimen: blood. The clonotype comes from a woman in her twenties or thirties with Graves' hyperthyroidism. The CDR3 sequence: CASSFVDASTDTQYF. The DNA of the CDR3 is TGTGCCAGCAGCTTCGTCGATGCTAGCACAGATACGCAGTATTTT.